This TCR beta chain stems from a study of OX40 agonist ivuxolimab in advanced cancers. In the study overall: Three individuals attained partial responses, comprising one hepatocellular carcinoma case and two cutaneous melanoma cases.

Systemic immunosuppression or a history of autoimmune disease excluded patients. Researchers took blood at baseline, on cycle 4 day 1, and on cycle 7 day 1. CDR1 is SGHNT, CDR2 YYREEE, per germline (reference sequence). The germline V and J ends were trimmed by 4 bases and 6 bases, with 22 bases remaining between them. The CDR3 sequence is 17 residues long. Profiling relied on immunoSEQ multiplex PCR, and the TCRdb table lists in-frame clones only, not all of them. The table has 78,000 or so clones, roughly 90% seen once. The source material was CD4+ or CD8+ T cells sorted from blood, sampled in a trial of the OX40 agonist ivuxolimab. This receptor was identified in an adult with an advanced solid tumor such as melanoma, head and neck, liver or kidney cancer. The chain recombines TRBV5-4 with TRBJ2-2, with D perhaps TRBD2 (7 bases). The DNA for the CDR3 is TGTGCCAGCAGCCTAGGGGGGGCGGGGAGTAGCGCCGGGGAGCTGTTTTTT. It yields the protein CASSLGGAGSSAGELFF.